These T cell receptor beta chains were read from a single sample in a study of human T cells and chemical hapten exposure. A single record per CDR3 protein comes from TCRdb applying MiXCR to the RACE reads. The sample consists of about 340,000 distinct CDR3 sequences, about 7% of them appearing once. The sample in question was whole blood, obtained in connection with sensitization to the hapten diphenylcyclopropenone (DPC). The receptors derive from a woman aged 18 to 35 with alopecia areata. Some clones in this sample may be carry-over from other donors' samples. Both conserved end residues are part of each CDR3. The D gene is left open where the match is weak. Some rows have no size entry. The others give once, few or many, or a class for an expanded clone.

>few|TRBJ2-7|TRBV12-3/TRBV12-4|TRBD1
CASSSRDRYYEQYF
TGTGCCAGCAGTTCCCGGGACAGGTACTACGAGCAGTACTTC
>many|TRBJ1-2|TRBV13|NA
CASSLDGIYGYTF
TGTGCCAGCAGCTTAGACGGAATCTATGGCTACACCTTC
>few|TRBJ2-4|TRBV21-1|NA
CASSVPDLAKNIQYF
TGTGCCAGCAGTGTACCAGATCTAGCCAAAAACATTCAGTACTTC
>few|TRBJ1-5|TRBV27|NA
CASLQGPRNQPQHF
TGTGCCAGCCTCCAGGGGCCTCGCAATCAGCCCCAGCATTTT
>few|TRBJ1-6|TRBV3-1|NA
CASSLTGWEGSPLHF
TGTGCCAGCAGCCTTACAGGATGGGAAGGGTCACCCCTCCACTTT
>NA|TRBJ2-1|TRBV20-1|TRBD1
CSAPRDRVISEQFF
TGCAGTGCACCTAGGGACAGGGTGATTAGTGAGCAGTTCTTC
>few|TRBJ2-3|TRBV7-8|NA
CASSPDRFGTDTQYF
TGTGCCAGCAGCCCAGACAGGTTTGGCACAGATACGCAGTATTTT
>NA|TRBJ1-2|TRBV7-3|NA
CASSQGGADGYTF
TGTGCCAGCAGCCAAGGTGGGGCAGATGGCTACACCTTC
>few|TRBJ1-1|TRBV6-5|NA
CASSYGEIETEAFF
TGTGCCAGCAGTTACGGAGAGATAGAGACTGAAGCTTTCTTT
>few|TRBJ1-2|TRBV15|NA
CATSSMTSPFVGYTF
TGTGCCACCAGCAGCATGACGAGCCCTTTTGTAGGCTACACCTTC
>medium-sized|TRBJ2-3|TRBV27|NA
CASSLIPGDTQYF
TGTGCCAGCAGTTTAATCCCAGGAGATACGCAGTATTTT
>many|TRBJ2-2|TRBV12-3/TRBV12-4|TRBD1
CASSLGTGNTGELFF
TGTGCCAGCAGTCTCGGGACAGGGAACACCGGGGAGCTGTTTTTT
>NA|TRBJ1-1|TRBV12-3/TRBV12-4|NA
CASSRTGPNTEAFF
TGTGCCAGCAGTCGCACGGGACCGAACACTGAAGCTTTCTTT
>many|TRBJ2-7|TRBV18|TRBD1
CASSPPTDRGEQYF
TGTGCCAGCTCACCACCCACGGACAGGGGCGAGCAGTACTTC
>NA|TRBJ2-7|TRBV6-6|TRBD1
CASNHRAGGSSVEQYF
TGTGCCAGCAACCACCGGGCAGGGGGTAGTAGTGTCGAGCAGTACTTC
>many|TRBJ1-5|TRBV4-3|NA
CASSQDGTFNQPQHF
TGCGCCAGCAGCCAAGATGGGACATTCAATCAGCCCCAGCATTTT
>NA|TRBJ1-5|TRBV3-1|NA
CASSPGSRNQPQHF
TGTGCCAGCAGCCCCGGAAGCCGCAATCAGCCCCAGCATTTT
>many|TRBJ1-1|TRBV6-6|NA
CASQGLGTEAFF
TGTGCCAGCCAGGGTTTAGGCACTGAAGCTTTCTTT
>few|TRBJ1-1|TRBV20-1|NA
CSANILTGGTEAFF
TGCAGTGCTAACATATTGACAGGCGGCACTGAAGCTTTCTTT
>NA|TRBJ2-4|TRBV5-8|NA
CASRFSGLQYF
TGTGCCAGCAGATTCAGCGGCCTTCAGTACTTC
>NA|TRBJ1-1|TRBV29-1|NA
CSVAVYKDGTEAFF
TGCAGCGTGGCCGTCTATAAGGACGGTACTGAAGCTTTCTTT
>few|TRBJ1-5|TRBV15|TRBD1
CATSQTGSLNQPQHF
TGTGCCACCAGTCAGACAGGGAGTTTGAATCAGCCCCAGCATTTT
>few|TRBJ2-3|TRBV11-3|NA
CASSSGTPEADTQYF
TGTGCCAGCAGTTCCGGGACCCCCGAGGCAGATACGCAGTATTTT
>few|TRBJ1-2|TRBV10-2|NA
CASSVTGYYGYTF
TGCGCCAGCAGTGTAACAGGATACTATGGCTACACCTTC
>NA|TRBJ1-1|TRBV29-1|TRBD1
CSADDRARGTEAFF
TGCAGCGCCGATGACAGGGCCAGGGGCACTGAAGCTTTCTTT
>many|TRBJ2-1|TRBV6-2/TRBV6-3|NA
CASSYSTVWGEQFF
TGTGCCAGCAGTTACTCAACCGTTTGGGGTGAGCAGTTCTTC
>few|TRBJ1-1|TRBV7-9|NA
CASSSSGGVTEAFF
TGTGCCAGCAGCTCGAGTGGGGGCGTCACTGAAGCTTTCTTT
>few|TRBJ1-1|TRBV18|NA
CASSPLGSLGTEAFF
TGTGCCAGCTCACCCCTAGGGTCACTGGGTACTGAAGCTTTCTTT
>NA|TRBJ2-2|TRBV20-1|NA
CSARDPGRVGELFF
TGCAGTGCTAGAGATCCCGGGAGAGTAGGGGAGCTGTTTTTT
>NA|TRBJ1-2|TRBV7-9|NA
CASSPKTSTHGYTF
TGTGCCAGCAGTCCCAAGACATCGACCCATGGCTACACCTTC
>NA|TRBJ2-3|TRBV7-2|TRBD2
CASSWVAGGQGDTQYF
TGTGCCAGCAGCTGGGTAGCGGGGGGGCAGGGAGATACGCAGTATTTT
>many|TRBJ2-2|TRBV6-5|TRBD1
CASSRRQGGVGELFF
TGTGCCAGCAGTCGCCGACAGGGGGGGGTCGGGGAGCTGTTTTTT
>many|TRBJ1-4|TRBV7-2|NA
CASSLSGGRTDPLEKLFF
TGTGCCAGCAGCTTATCGGGGGGGCGGACAGACCCACTAGAAAAACTGTTTTTT
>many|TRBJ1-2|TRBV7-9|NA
CASSIPALYYTF
TGTGCCAGCAGTATTCCGGCCCTATACTACACCTTC
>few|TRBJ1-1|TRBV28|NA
CASSSGDRHEAFF
TGTGCCAGCAGTTCCGGAGACAGGCACGAAGCTTTCTTT
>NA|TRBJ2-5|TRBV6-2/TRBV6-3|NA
CASMVQWEETQYF
TGTGCCAGCATGGTTCAATGGGAAGAGACCCAGTACTTC
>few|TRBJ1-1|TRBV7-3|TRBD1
CASRSQGATEAFF
TGTGCCAGCAGGTCGCAGGGGGCCACTGAAGCTTTCTTT
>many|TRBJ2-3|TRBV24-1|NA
CATKGRYTDTQYF
TGTGCCACCAAGGGCAGATACACAGATACGCAGTATTTT
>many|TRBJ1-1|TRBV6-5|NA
CASTGGPKTNTEAFF
TGTGCCAGCACCGGGGGCCCGAAGACGAACACTGAAGCTTTCTTT
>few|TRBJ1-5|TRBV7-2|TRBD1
CASSKGQGHQPQHF
TGTGCCAGCAGCAAAGGACAGGGCCATCAGCCCCAGCATTTT
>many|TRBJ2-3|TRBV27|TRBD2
CASGLLAGGPTLVTDTQYF
TGTGCCAGCGGGCTACTAGCGGGGGGGCCAACATTGGTCACAGATACGCAGTATTTT